This entry features one T cell receptor (beta chain) sequence. Its cognate antigen is unknown. The time point here: sample taken at primary tumor resection. Whole RNA was taken from tumor, nontumor lung or frozen PBMC; it was then sequenced unsorted. The sample is drawn from a study of spatial heterogeneity in lung cancer. Study-level points and caveats: Ubiquitous expanded tumor TCRs were seen in blood more at resection than at follow-up.

TCRdb redid the calling of the 5' RACE reads with MiXCR, one entry per CDR3 protein. The sample consists of about 82,000 distinct CDR3 sequences, roughly 12% of them appearing once. CDR3 length: 11 amino acids. Germline CDR1 is SGHDT and CDR2 is YYEEEE. V lost 2 bases and J 10 bases, leaving 7 bases between the germline ends. The sequence derives from a male donor with early-stage non-small cell lung cancer. The sample consisted of PBMCs, taken at surgery. V is TRBV5-6 and J is TRBJ2-1; D remains ambiguous. CDR3 amino acids: CASSLATEQFF. The DNA of the CDR3 is TGTGCCAGCAGCTTAGCCACAGAGCAGTTCTTC.